This passage covers 21 T cell receptor beta chains from one sample sequenced in a study of cytomegalovirus exposure and HLA in healthy donors. 60 Vbeta and 13 Jbeta primers were used in PCR. Here immunoSEQ multiplex PCR was the method, and the copy in TCRdb shows in-frame clones only, minus some. Here the sample table reports 60,000 to 70,000 clones. Sequences were obtained from PBMCs. Every receptor here comes from a boy between 10 and 17 years old in good health and CMV-seronegative.

V is TRBV7-8 and J is TRBJ2-7, with 7 bases that match TRBD2. V shed 5 bases, J shed 3 bases, and the junction held 4 bases outside the gene matches. Germline CDR1 and CDR2: SGHVS and FQNEAQ. The CDR3 contains 13 residues. CDR3 amino acids: CASSQRTSYEQYF. DNA of the CDR3: TGTGCCAGCAGCCAGCGGACTAGCTACGAGCAGTACTTC.

This chain uses TRBV6-1 with TRBJ2-7, with a possible D match to TRBD1 (6 bases). The germline V gene has CDR1 MNHNS and CDR2 SASEGT. V was clipped by 7 bases and J by 1 base, with 14 bases between them. The CDR3 is made up of 14 amino acids. CDR3 coding DNA: TGTGCCAGCACCCGGACAGACCTTTCCTACGAGCAGTACTTC. It yields the protein CASTRTDLSYEQYF.

The chain recombines TRBV5-1 with TRBJ2-5, with TRBD2 matching 7 bases. This CDR3 comprises 14 residues. Germline CDR1 is SGHRS and CDR2 is YFSETQ. The V segment lost 0 bases and the J segment 2 bases; nucleotides outside the gene matches: 1. The CDR3 DNA is TGCGCCAGCAGCTTGGTGGGGGGGCAAGAGACCCAGTACTTC. It is translated as CASSLVGGQETQYF. The full variable domain, completed using reference TRBV5-1 and TRBJ2-5, is KAGVTQTPRYLIKTRGQQVTLSCSPISGHRSVSWYQQTPGQGLQFLFEYFSETQRNKGNFPGRFSGRQFSNSRSEMNVSTLELGDSALYLCASSLVGGQETQYFGPGTRLLVL.

The J gene is TRBJ1-2, the V gene TRBV30; unclear D gene. Germline values: CDR1 GTSNPN, CDR2 SVGIG (reference sequence). This CDR3 has 11 residues. In nucleotides, the CDR3 is TGTGCTTCGTCCACTACCGGTGGCTACACCTTC. Translated, it gives CASSTTGGYTF.

The rearrangement joins TRBV9 to TRBJ2-5, with 8 nucleotides matching TRBD1. The closer fit of TRBJ2-7 to the DNA end suggests the J call may be wrong. The germline CDR1 and CDR2 sequences are SGDLS and YYNGEE. The CDR3 extends over 14 amino acids. The CDR3 sequence is CASSSGQDRYEQYF. CDR3 bases: TGTGCCAGCAGCTCGGGACAGGACCGGTACGAGCAGTACTTC.

This chain uses TRBV5-1 with TRBJ2-5; 14 bases fit TRBD2. CDR1 SGHRS and CDR2 YFSETQ come from the germline V gene. V lost 4 bases, J lost 4 bases, and 3 bases stayed unmatched. The CDR3 covers 15 residues. DNA for the CDR3: TGCGCCAGCAGCCGAGGGACTAGCGGGAGAGAGACCCAGTACTTC. Protein: CASSRGTSGRETQYF. Full variable domain (rest looked up from reference TRBV5-1 and TRBJ2-5): KAGVTQTPRYLIKTRGQQVTLSCSPISGHRSVSWYQQTPGQGLQFLFEYFSETQRNKGNFPGRFSGRQFSNSRSEMNVSTLELGDSALYLCASSRGTSGRETQYFGPGTRLLVL.

In the case of this clone: This same CDR3 is encoded by further DNA sequences in the sample. This chain links TRBV9 with TRBJ1-5, with no clear D. V was pared by 0 bases and J by 5 bases, with 12 bases between. Germline loops: CDR1 SGDLS, CDR2 YYNGEE. CDR3 length equals 15 residues. CDR3 amino acids: CASSVAGQEDQPQHF. The CDR3 nucleotides are TGTGCCAGCAGCGTAGCCGGCCAGGAAGATCAGCCCCAGCATTTT. Looking up the rest from reference TRBV9 and TRBJ1-5 gives the full variable domain: DSGVTQTPKHLITATGQRVTLRCSPRSGDLSVYWYQQSLDQGLQFLIQYYNGEERAKGNILERFSAQQFPDLHSELNLSSLELGDSALYFCASSVAGQEDQPQHFGDGTRLSIL.

The chain carries TRBV19 and TRBJ1-1, with 8 positions matching TRBD1. The length of the CDR3 is 13 residues. Germline V gene sequence: CDR1 LNHDA, CDR2 SQIVND (reference sequence). The trim removed 5 bases at V and 4 bases at J, leaving 3 bases unmatched. The CDR3 DNA reads TGTGCCAGTAGTGGACAGGGCTCCACTGAAGCTTTCTTT. Translated, it gives CASSGQGSTEAFF.

The chain recombines TRBV6-1 with TRBJ2-4; TRBD1 is a possible D gene (7 bases). The CDR3 spans 15 residues. Germline V CDR1 and CDR2: MNHNS, SASEGT. V was clipped by 7 bases and J by 3 bases, with 16 bases between them. CDR3: CASIQGGTNKNIQYF. For the CDR3, the DNA is TGTGCCAGCATCCAGGGGGGAACCAACAAAAACATTCAGTACTTC.

CDR3 in DNA: TGTGCCTGGACCTCGGACAGGGGAAAGGACGAGCAGTACTTC. Its protein product is CAWTSDRGKDEQYF. The chain is built from TRBV30 and TRBJ2-7; 9 bases match TRBD1. Germline-derived CDR1 and CDR2 are GTSNPN and SVGIG (reference sequence). The V gene end was trimmed by 4 bases and the J gene end by 5 bases; junction bases not matched to a gene: 9. This CDR3 has 14 amino acids.

The chain carries TRBV30 and TRBJ1-1; 7 bases line up with TRBD1. The CDR3 is 13 residues long. Germline V CDR1 and CDR2: GTSNPN, SVGIG (reference sequence). V was clipped by 3 bases and J by 2 bases; unmatched bases: 3. CDR3 nucleotide sequence: TGTGCCTGGAGCCGGGACAGAAACACTGAAGCTTTCTTT. Translating it yields CAWSRDRNTEAFF.

The rearrangement joins TRBV13 to TRBJ1-5; D unclear. There are 14 residues in the CDR3. The ends were cut back, 5 bases at V and 4 bases at J, with 12 bases in the middle. In germline, CDR1 is PRHDT, CDR2 FYEKMQ (reference sequence). In nucleotides, the CDR3 is TGTGCCAGCAGCCGGGGAAGGTTGAATCAGCCCCAGCATTTT. Translating gives CASSRGRLNQPQHF. Drawing the rest from reference TRBV13 and TRBJ1-5, the complete variable domain is AAGVIQSPRHLIKEKRETATLKCYPIPRHDTVYWYQQGPGQDPQFLISFYEKMQSDKGSIPDRFSAQQFSDYHSELNMSSLELGDSALYFCASSRGRLNQPQHFGDGTRLSIL.

The chain has TRBV2 and TRBJ2-7, with D perhaps TRBD2 (7 bases). Trimming left V 5 bases short and J 1 base short, with 15 bases between. The CDR3 totals 15 residues. The V gene's germline CDR1 is SNHLY and CDR2 FYNNEI. The CDR3 sequence is CASSLSRGASYEQYF. CDR3 nucleotide sequence: TGTGCCAGCAGTCTCTCTCGGGGGGCATCCTACGAGCAGTACTTC.

The CDR3 is CASSLSAGADEQYF. CDR3 DNA: TGTGCCAGCAGCCTTTCAGCGGGAGCGGACGAGCAGTACTTC. The chain has TRBV9 and TRBJ2-7, with TRBD2 matching over 8 bases. Losses at the gene ends were 4 bases for V and 5 bases for J; bases not matched to a gene: 8. The germline gives CDR1 SGDLS, CDR2 YYNGEE. The CDR3 runs to 14 residues.

V usage is TRBV14 and J usage is TRBJ2-7; 11 bases line up with TRBD2. The V segment lost 4 bases and the J segment 2 bases; nucleotides outside the gene matches: 16. Germline assignment: CDR1 SGHDN and CDR2 FVKESK. This CDR3 spans 19 amino acids. CDR3 amino acids: CASSPAWDLLAGGTYEQYF. CDR3 DNA sequence: TGTGCCAGCAGCCCCGCCTGGGATCTGCTAGCGGGAGGCACCTACGAGCAGTACTTC.

The chain recombines TRBV9 with TRBJ2-7; D gene ambiguous. Germline CDR1 and CDR2: SGDLS and YYNGEE. This CDR3 comprises 14 residues. Trimming pared 1 base from V and 6 bases from J, leaving 14 bases between. CDR3 region: CASSVRESPLEQYF. For the CDR3, the DNA is TGTGCCAGCAGCGTAAGAGAATCTCCCCTCGAGCAGTACTTC.

V usage is TRBV10-2 and J usage is TRBJ1-1; D is possibly TRBD1 (6 bases). From germline, CDR1 is WSHSY and CDR2 SAAADI. The CDR3 length is 12 residues. Trimming left V 8 bases short and J 3 bases short, with 10 bases between. The CDR3 loop is CASGGRDTEAFF. The CDR3 DNA follows: TGCGCCAGCGGGGGCAGGGACACTGAAGCTTTCTTT.

The J gene is TRBJ1-4, the V gene TRBV6-5; 9 nucleotides match TRBD1. Germline lookup yields CDR1 MNHEY and CDR2 SVGAGI. V dropped 1 base and J dropped 8; count of bases not matched to a gene: 5. This CDR3 is built from 15 residues. The CDR3 region has the DNA TGTGCCAGCAGTTACTTAGACAGGGGGGGGGAAAAACTGTTTTTT. Its translation is CASSYLDRGGEKLFF.

J is TRBJ2-3 and V is TRBV11-2, with a weak D call TRBD2 (6 bases). Deletions cut 8 bases from V and 8 bases from J, with 14 bases between. This CDR3 spans 12 amino acids. CDR1 and CDR2 from the germline V gene are SGHAT and FQNNGV. The CDR3 region is CASLSGTGTQYF. The CDR3 nucleotides are TGTGCCAGCCTCTCGGGGACTGGTACGCAGTATTTT.

This chain joins TRBV27 and TRBJ1-3; 8 bases line up with TRBD1. Germline V gene data show CDR1 as MNHEY and CDR2 as SMNVEV (reference sequence). This CDR3 comprises 15 residues. V lost 3 bases, J lost 8 bases, and 9 bases stayed unmatched. In DNA, the CDR3 is TGTGCCAGCAGTTTTCTAGGACAGGGTGGGCACACCATATATTTT. It yields the protein CASSFLGQGGHTIYF.

The gene calls are TRBV6-5 and TRBJ2-1, with D possibly being TRBD2 (5 bases). The CDR3 consists of 16 residues. The germline V gene has CDR1 MNHEY and CDR2 SVGAGI. V was cut by 0 bases and J by 6 bases, with 15 bases left in between. Written as DNA, the CDR3 is TGTGCCAGCAGTTACTCGAGGGCGTTGACTCCCAATGAGCAGTTCTTC. Residues: CASSYSRALTPNEQFF.